One sample yielded the 18 T cell receptor beta chains listed below, sequenced in a study of T cell repertoires in cytomegalovirus infection. No antigen has been assigned to these receptors. TCRdb ran MiXCR on the reads and lists one entry per CDR3 protein. The sample carries hundreds of thousands of distinct CDR3 sequences, about 30% recorded once. This material consisted of cultured PBMCs, taken from culture after CMV antigen stimulation. The source of these receptors is a human donor in good health (CMV status not recorded). Some clones in this sample may be carry-over from other donors' samples.

This sequence joins TRBV10-3 and TRBJ2-3; TRBD2 matches 10 bases. The trim removed 6 bases at V and 6 bases at J, leaving 6 bases unmatched. CDR1 and CDR2 from the germline V gene are ENHRY and SYGVKD. The CDR3 covers 14 residues. The CDR3 DNA is TGTGCCATCAGACCCAGCGGGAGGGTGGATACGCAGTATTTT. Its translation is CAIRPSGRVDTQYF.

V is TRBV12-3 or TRBV12-4 and J is TRBJ2-5; D gene uncertain. There are 13 residues in the CDR3. V lost 8 bases and J 2 bases, leaving 12 bases between the germline ends. DNA for the CDR3: TGTGCCAGCCGCTACTCCTCTCAAGAGACCCAGTACTTC. This encodes CASRYSSQETQYF.

This clonotype was found many times. The chain uses TRBV7-2 and TRBJ2-3; 8 bases line up with TRBD1. Trimming removed 2 bases from V and 4 bases from J; junction bases left unmatched: 2. This CDR3 is 14 amino acids long. Per germline, CDR1 SGHTA and CDR2 FQGNSA. The CDR3 DNA sequence: TGTGCCAGCAGCTTAAACAGGGGGGCAGATACGCAGTATTTT. Translating gives CASSLNRGADTQYF.

This clonotype turned up a few times. The rearrangement links TRBV28 to TRBJ1-5; D unresolved. The V end lost 3 bases, the J end lost 3 bases, and 3 bases lay between the germline ends. Germline CDR1 MDHEN, CDR2 SYDVKM. The CDR3 has 12 residues. As DNA, the CDR3 is TGTGCCAGCAGTTTCCACAATCAGCCCCAGCATTTT. As protein: CASSFHNQPQHF.

This clonotype has more than one count but fewer than ten. This chain connects TRBV7-9 to TRBJ1-5; 7 bases agree with TRBD1. V shed 5 bases, J shed 5 bases, and the junction held 6 bases outside the gene matches. CDR1 and CDR2 (germline): SEHNR, FQNEAQ (reference sequence). The CDR3 runs to 14 residues. The CDR3 nucleotides read TGTGCCAGCAGCGGTCAGGGGGAAGATCAGCCCCAGCATTTT. Its translation: CASSGQGEDQPQHF. Full variable domain (outside the CDR3, taken from reference TRBV7-9 and TRBJ1-5): DTGVSQNPRHKITKRGQNVTFRCDPISEHNRLYWYRQTLGQGPEFLTYFQNEAQLEKSRLLSDRFSAERPKGSFSTLEIQRTEQGDSAMYLCASSGQGEDQPQHFGDGTRLSIL.

This clonotype was observed a few times. This chain connects TRBV7-2 to TRBJ2-1; 11 nucleotides match TRBD2. Germline-derived CDR1 and CDR2 are SGHTA and FQGNSA. This CDR3 is 19 amino acids long. With V trimmed by 1 base and J by 10 bases, 18 bases remained unmatched. The CDR3 DNA reads as TGTGCCAGCAGCTTAGATGGGGTACCTTTAGCGGGGGGGCGGGGAGAGCAGTTCTTC. Its translation is CASSLDGVPLAGGRGEQFF.

This clonotype has more than one count but fewer than ten. This chain joins TRBV7-8 and TRBJ1-4; tentatively, D is TRBD1 (5 bases). Germline V gene lookup returns CDR1 SGHVS and CDR2 FQNEAQ. Trimming pared 5 bases from V and 7 bases from J, leaving 17 bases between. The CDR3 contains 15 residues. CDR3 DNA sequence: TGTGCCAGCAGCCTAACCGATGGGGGTGGTGAAAAACTGTTTTTT. Translation gives CASSLTDGGGEKLFF.

This clonotype was found a few times. The rearrangement links TRBV12-3 or TRBV12-4 to TRBJ1-5, with 7 bases lining up with TRBD1. The ends lost 5 bases at V and 5 bases at J; junction bases unmatched: 6. CDR3 length: 14 amino acids. The CDR3 DNA reads TGTGCCAGCAGTCCCCCAGGGGGTGATCAGCCCCAGCATTTT. As protein: CASSPPGGDQPQHF.

To note about this clonotype: A much bigger clone sits one base away, suggesting this may be a read error. The chain employs TRBV7-3 and TRBJ2-6; perhaps TRBD2 as D (7 bases). CDR3 length: 20 amino acids. The germline gives CDR1 SGHTA, CDR2 FQGTGA. The CDR3: CASSLRGGQGRLPWANVMTF. The CDR3 DNA follows: TGTGCCAGCAGCTTAAGGGGGGGGCAGGGGCGCCTTCCGTGGGCCAACGTCATGACTTTC. Using reference TRBV7-3 and TRBJ2-6 for the parts outside the CDR3, the full variable domain is GAGVSQTPSNKVTEKGKYVELRCDPISGHTALYWYRQSLGQGPEFLIYFQGTGAADDSGLPNDRFFAVRPEGSVSTLKIQRTERGDSAVYLCASSLRGGQGRLPWANVMTFGAGSRLTVL.

The rearrangement uses TRBV4-2 and TRBJ1-5; D ambiguous. The V end lost 0 bases, the J end lost 7 bases, and 4 bases lay between the germline ends. There are 12 residues in the CDR3. The germline gives CDR1 LGHNA, CDR2 YNFKEQ. In DNA form, the CDR3 reads TGTGCCAGCAGCCAAGAAGGGCAGCCCCAGCATTTT. It codes for CASSQEGQPQHF.

The chain has TRBV4-1 and TRBJ2-2; D remains unclear. Trimming pared 1 base from V and 4 bases from J, leaving 10 bases between. Germline V CDR1 and CDR2: MGHRA, YSYEKL. The CDR3 has 15 residues. The CDR3 is CASSQVGKITGELFF. The CDR3 DNA reads as TGCGCCAGCAGCCAAGTTGGGAAAATCACCGGGGAGCTGTTTTTT.

This clonotype was counted many times. The chain links TRBV7-2 to TRBJ2-7; maybe TRBD2 (6 bases). The V gene's germline CDR1 is SGHTA and CDR2 FQGNSA. The CDR3 extends over 16 amino acids. V dropped 2 bases and J dropped 0 bases, with 14 bases sitting between them. The CDR3 region has the DNA TGTGCCAGCAGCTTAAAGGGGACTTACTTCTCCTACGAGCAGTACTTC. Protein: CASSLKGTYFSYEQYF.

The sample holds a few counts of this clonotype. The rearrangement joins TRBV4-1 to TRBJ2-1; no definite D call. V shed 0 bases and J shed 9 bases, with 6 bases lying between them. The CDR3 runs 12 residues. The V gene's germline CDR1 is MGHRA and CDR2 YSYEKL. In nucleotides, the CDR3 is TGCGCCAGCAGCCAAGATCTGTTTGAGCAGTTCTTC. Its protein is CASSQDLFEQFF.

This clonotype was recorded many times. The V call is TRBV7-2, the J call TRBJ1-1, with D hard to call. Trimming took off 3 bases at V and 6 bases at J, with 11 bases between the two ends. CDR1 is SGHTA, CDR2 FQGNSA, per germline. The CDR3 sequence is 13 residues long. The CDR3 region has the DNA TGTGCCAGCAGCTTCGATACTACGGCTGAAGCTTTCTTT. This encodes CASSFDTTAEAFF. Filled out from reference TRBV7-2 and TRBJ1-1, the complete variable domain reads GAGVSQSPSNKVTEKGKDVELRCDPISGHTALYWYRQSLGQGLEFLIYFQGNSAPDKSGLPSDRFSAERTGGSVSTLTIQRTQQEDSAVYLCASSFDTTAEAFFGQGTRLTVV.

The V gene is TRBV9, the J gene TRBJ2-3; D call uncertain. The CDR3 loop spans 15 amino acids. Germline lookup yields CDR1 SGDLS and CDR2 YYNGEE. With 0 bases removed from V and 0 bases from J, the gap between germline ends came to 8 bases. The CDR3 DNA reads as TGTGCCAGCAGCGTAGCTGGCACTAGCACAGATACGCAGTATTTT. Its translation: CASSVAGTSTDTQYF.

CDR3 coding DNA: TGCGCCAGCAGCCAAGAAAGGGGGCTGGATCAGCCCCAGCATTTT. It specifies CASSQERGLDQPQHF. The J gene is TRBJ1-5, the V gene TRBV4-1; 7 nucleotides line up with TRBD1. V was clipped by 0 bases and J by 5 bases; unmatched bases: 4. This CDR3 is 15 amino acids long. Per germline, CDR1 MGHRA and CDR2 YSYEKL.

This clonotype was detected many times. The J gene is TRBJ2-1, the V gene TRBV7-2; tentatively, D is TRBD1 or TRBD2 (5 bases each). This CDR3 is built from 15 residues. From germline, CDR1 is SGHTA and CDR2 FQGNSA. Trimming removed 2 bases at V and 4 bases at J, with 12 bases between. The CDR3 protein is CASSLTGPDYNEQFF. CDR3 nucleotide sequence: TGTGCCAGCAGCTTAACGGGGCCCGATTACAATGAGCAGTTCTTC.

The chain combines TRBV6-2 or TRBV6-3 with TRBJ2-3; TRBD2 might be the D (7 bases). CDR3 length: 14 amino acids. The germline V gene encodes CDR1 MNHEY and CDR2 SVGEGT. Trimming stripped 8 bases from V and 2 bases from J, with 14 bases between. CDR3 DNA sequence: TGTGCCAGCGGGGGCGGGGGTACCACAGATACGCAGTATTTT. Protein: CASGGGGTTDTQYF.